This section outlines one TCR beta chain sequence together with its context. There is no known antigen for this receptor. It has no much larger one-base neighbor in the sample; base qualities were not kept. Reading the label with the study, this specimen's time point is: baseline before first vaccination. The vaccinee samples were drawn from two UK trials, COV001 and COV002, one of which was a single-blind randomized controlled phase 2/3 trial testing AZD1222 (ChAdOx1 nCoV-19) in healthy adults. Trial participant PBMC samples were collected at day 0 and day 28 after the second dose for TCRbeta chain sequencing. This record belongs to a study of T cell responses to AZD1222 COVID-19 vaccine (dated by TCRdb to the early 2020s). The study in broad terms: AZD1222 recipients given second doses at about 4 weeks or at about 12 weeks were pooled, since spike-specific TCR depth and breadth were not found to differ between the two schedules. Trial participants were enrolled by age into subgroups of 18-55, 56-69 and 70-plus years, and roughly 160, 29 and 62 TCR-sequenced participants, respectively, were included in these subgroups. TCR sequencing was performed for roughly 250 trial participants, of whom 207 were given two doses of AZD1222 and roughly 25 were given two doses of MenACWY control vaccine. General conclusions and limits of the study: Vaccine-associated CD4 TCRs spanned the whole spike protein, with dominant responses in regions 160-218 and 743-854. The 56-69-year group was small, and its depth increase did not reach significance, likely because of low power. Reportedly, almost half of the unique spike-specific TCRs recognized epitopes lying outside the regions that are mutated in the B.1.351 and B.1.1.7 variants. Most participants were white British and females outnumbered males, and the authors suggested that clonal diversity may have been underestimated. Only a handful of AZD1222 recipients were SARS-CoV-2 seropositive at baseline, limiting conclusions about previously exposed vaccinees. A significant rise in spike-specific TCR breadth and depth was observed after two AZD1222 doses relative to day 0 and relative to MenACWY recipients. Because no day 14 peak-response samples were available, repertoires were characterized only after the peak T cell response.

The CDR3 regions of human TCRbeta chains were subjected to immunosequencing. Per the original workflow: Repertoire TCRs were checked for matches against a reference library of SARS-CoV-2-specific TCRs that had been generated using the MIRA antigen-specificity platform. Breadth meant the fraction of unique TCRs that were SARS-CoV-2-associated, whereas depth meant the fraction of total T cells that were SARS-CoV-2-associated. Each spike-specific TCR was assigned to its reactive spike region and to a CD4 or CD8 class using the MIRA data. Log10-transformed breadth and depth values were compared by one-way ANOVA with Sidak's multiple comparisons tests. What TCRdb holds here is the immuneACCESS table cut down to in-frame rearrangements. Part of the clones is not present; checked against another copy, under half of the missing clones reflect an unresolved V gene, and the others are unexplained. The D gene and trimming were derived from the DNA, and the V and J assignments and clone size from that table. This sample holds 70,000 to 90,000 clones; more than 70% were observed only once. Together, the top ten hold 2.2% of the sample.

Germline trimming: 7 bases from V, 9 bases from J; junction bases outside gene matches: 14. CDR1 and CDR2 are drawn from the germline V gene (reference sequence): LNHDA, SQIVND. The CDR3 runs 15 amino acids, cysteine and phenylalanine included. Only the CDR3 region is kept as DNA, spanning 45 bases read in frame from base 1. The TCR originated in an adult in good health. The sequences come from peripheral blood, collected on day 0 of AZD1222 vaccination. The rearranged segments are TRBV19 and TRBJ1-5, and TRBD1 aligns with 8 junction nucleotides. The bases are TGTGCCAGTAAGCCAGGACAGGGTGGTGGAATGCCCCAGCATTTT. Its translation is CASKPGQGGGMPQHF.